The source of this T cell receptor (beta chain) is a study of cytomegalovirus exposure and HLA in healthy donors. Study-level information: There were about 85 million unique TCRs (from HLA-typed donors) in an early data release. Study-wide findings and caveats: Many donors shared some public TCRs, even though most TCR sequences were rare. Most subjects had HLA-A and HLA-B alleles reportedly predicted accurately by TCR beta sequences.

The V end lost 3 bases, the J end lost 0 bases, and 9 bases lay between the germline ends. CDR3 length equals 15 residues. Germline V lookup: CDR1 MDHEN, CDR2 SYDVKM. Use of 60 Vbeta and 13 Jbeta primers characterized the PCR. This table comes from immunoSEQ multiplex PCR, and its TCRdb copy is limited to in-frame clones, with some not included. The sample has more than 100,000 clones. With regard to this clone: Its antigen is unidentified.

This TCR derives from a woman aged 40 to 50 in good health and CMV-seronegative. Material: PBMCs. The chain employs TRBV28 and TRBJ1-3; D is ambiguous. The CDR3 loop is CASSFVRDSGNTIYF. The CDR3 DNA is TGTGCCAGCAGTTTTGTCCGGGACTCTGGAAACACCATATATTTT.